This T cell receptor (beta chain) was recovered during a study of Ad26.COV2.S vaccination and SARS-CoV-2 variants. Background on the study: Donor was in the COV1001 Ad26.COV2.S trial arm.

V shed 3 bases and J 8 bases; nucleotides not matched to a gene: 16. The length of the CDR3 is 17 residues. CDR1 is SNHLY, CDR2 FYNNEI, per germline. Note on this clone: Its antigen remains unknown.

The sample's treatment: about 20 received Ad26.COV2.S at low or high dose, single or two shots; 5 received placebo; per-sample allocation not given. It was on day 63 after the first vaccine or placebo injection that samples were taken. Vaccination used an Ad26 vector expressing Wuhan-strain SARS-CoV-2 spike. Notes on the study in general: Substantial breadth in spike-specific CD8+ and CD4+ T cell responses was reportedly seen after vaccination.

Using immunoSEQ multiplex PCR, the repertoire was profiled, and TCRdb retains in-frame clones only, with some absent. The sample holds fewer than 900,000 clones, more than 70% seen once. The sample here was peripheral blood, taken in a trial of Ad26.COV2.S vaccine versus placebo. The V call is TRBV2, the J call TRBJ2-1, with 7 bases matching TRBD1. The TCR originated in a person between 18 and 65 years old who received the Ad26.COV2.S COVID-19 vaccine or a placebo. The CDR3 sequence is CASSDAPRRGPEDEQFF. CDR3 nucleotides: TGTGCCAGCAGTGATGCGCCTAGAAGGGGGCCCGAGGATGAGCAGTTCTTC.